A selection of T cell receptor beta chains follows, all from one sample in a study of shared clonotypes between healthy human individuals. The assay was immunoSEQ multiplex PCR, and TCRdb's table has in-frame clones only and misses some. The table lists hundreds of thousands of clones, 95% to 98% of them singletons. Sequenced sample: naive CD8+ T cells sorted from blood. All receptors come from a man aged 25-45 years in good health. Each CDR3 is given with its conserved first and last residue. Fields, in order: V gene, J gene, D gene, clone size, CDR3 protein, CDR3 DNA. A D gene is named only where the DNA matches it firmly. Size is omitted from some rows. Given values are once, few, many or a class for expanded clones.

V: TRBV20-1
J: TRBJ1-1
D: NA
size: NA
CDR3: CSTIMNTEAFF
DNA: TGCAGTACAATTATGAACACTGAAGCTTTCTTT

V: TRBV29-1
J: TRBJ2-5
D: TRBD2
size: NA
CDR3: CSVDGLAGAPQETQYF
DNA: TGCAGCGTTGACGGACTAGCGGGAGCTCCACAAGAGACCCAGTACTTC

V: TRBV5-4
J: TRBJ2-1
D: TRBD2
size: NA
CDR3: CASSPLGGAGAYNEQFF
DNA: TGTGCCAGCAGCCCCTTAGGAGGAGCGGGAGCCTACAATGAGCAGTTCTTC

V: TRBV7-9
J: TRBJ1-1
D: NA
size: NA
CDR3: CASSFLGGLGTEAFF
DNA: TGTGCCAGCAGCTTCCTCGGGGGCTTGGGCACTGAAGCTTTCTTT

V: TRBV4-1
J: TRBJ2-7
D: TRBD2
size: NA
CDR3: CASSMGRGVYEQYF
DNA: TGCGCCAGCAGTATGGGGAGGGGCGTCTACGAGCAGTACTTC

V: TRBV19
J: TRBJ2-2
D: NA
size: once
CDR3: CASSIPQGRNTGELFF
DNA: TGTGCCAGTAGTATACCCCAGGGGAGGAACACCGGGGAGCTGTTTTTT

V: TRBV7-6
J: TRBJ2-7
D: TRBD1
size: NA
CDR3: CASSLGPGGYEQYF
DNA: TGTGCCAGCAGCTTAGGGCCAGGGGGCTACGAGCAGTACTTC

V: TRBV13
J: TRBJ2-1
D: NA
size: NA
CDR3: CASSQVLTDNEQFF
DNA: TGTGCCAGCAGCCAAGTCTTAACGGACAATGAGCAGTTCTTC

V: TRBV29-1
J: TRBJ2-7
D: NA
size: NA
CDR3: CSVLRGTDSYEQYF
DNA: TGCAGCGTTCTACGCGGGACAGATTCCTACGAGCAGTACTTC

V: TRBV11-2
J: TRBJ2-2
D: NA
size: once
CDR3: CASSLGMFGAGELFF
DNA: TGTGCCAGCAGCTTAGGGATGTTTGGAGCCGGGGAGCTGTTTTTT

V: TRBV19
J: TRBJ2-7
D: NA
size: NA
CDR3: CASTRTGSSYEQYF
DNA: TGTGCCAGTACCAGGACTGGAAGCTCCTACGAGCAGTACTTC

V: TRBV5-1
J: TRBJ2-7
D: NA
size: NA
CDR3: CASSLFGQTYEQYF
DNA: TGCGCCAGCAGCTTGTTTGGACAAACCTACGAGCAGTACTTC

V: TRBV7-9
J: TRBJ1-3
D: NA
size: NA
CDR3: CASRGGSAGNTIYF
DNA: TGTGCCAGCCGCGGGGGCTCGGCTGGAAACACCATATATTTT

V: TRBV5-1
J: TRBJ1-2
D: TRBD1
size: NA
CDR3: CASSPGTGELPNYGYTF
DNA: TGCGCCAGCAGCCCCGGGACAGGGGAACTTCCTAACTATGGCTACACCTTC

V: TRBV11-2
J: TRBJ2-1
D: TRBD2
size: NA
CDR3: CASSPYGGESHEQFF
DNA: TGTGCCAGCAGCCCCTATGGGGGGGAGTCCCATGAGCAGTTCTTC

V: TRBV14
J: TRBJ1-2
D: NA
size: NA
CDR3: CASSQGDFYGYTF
DNA: TGTGCCAGCAGCCAAGGGGATTTCTATGGCTACACCTTC

V: TRBV5-1
J: TRBJ2-1
D: NA
size: NA
CDR3: CASSEGVPLPNEQFF
DNA: TGCGCCAGCAGTGAAGGAGTCCCCCTTCCCAATGAGCAGTTCTTC

V: TRBV7-9
J: TRBJ1-1
D: TRBD1
size: NA
CDR3: CASSSPPGTGMNTEAFF
DNA: TGTGCCAGCAGCTCCCCCCCCGGGACAGGGATGAACACTGAAGCTTTCTTT

V: TRBV5-5
J: TRBJ2-2
D: TRBD2
size: NA
CDR3: CASSLEVAGGYMNTGELFF
DNA: TGTGCCAGCAGCTTGGAAGTAGCGGGAGGGTATATGAACACCGGGGAGCTGTTTTTT

V: TRBV7-2
J: TRBJ1-2
D: NA
size: NA
CDR3: CASSTDNSYYGYTF
DNA: TGTGCCAGCAGCACGGACAACTCGTACTATGGCTACACCTTC

V: TRBV2
J: TRBJ2-5
D: NA
size: NA
CDR3: CASSVGTLYQETQYF
DNA: TGTGCCAGCAGTGTAGGGACTTTGTACCAAGAGACCCAGTACTTC

V: TRBV7-6
J: TRBJ2-5
D: NA
size: NA
CDR3: CASSRFGRQETQYF
DNA: TGTGCCAGCAGCAGGTTTGGGCGTCAAGAGACCCAGTACTTC